This TCR beta chain was sequenced during a study of blood T cell repertoires in COVID-19. Study overall: Acute-phase and convalescent COVID-19 samples originated in the United States, Italy and Spain. In each case, the material was cDNA or gDNA derived from T cells, B-cell-depleted T cells, or PBMCs.

The authors' processing: Estimates of nucleated cell counts were drawn from the amplification of reference gene primers. Assay used: immunoSEQ multiplex PCR; TCRdb lists only in-frame clones, some missing. V and J calls and clone size follow that table, whereas D and trimming were derived from the DNA. The data hold about 210,000 clones, with about 88% observed a single time. This CDR3 comprises 14 residues. V lost 4 bases and J lost 5, with 14 bases in between. CDR1 and CDR2 from the germline V gene are SGHTA and FQGNSA. This chain joins TRBV7-2 and TRBJ2-5; possibly TRBD1 for D (6 bases). The TCR sequence derives from a man between 35 and 55 years old with acute or convalescent COVID-19. Sequencing was done on a sample of peripheral blood. The CDR3 sequence: CASSYRAVGETQYF. The DNA of the CDR3 is TGTGCCAGCAGCTACAGGGCCGTCGGGGAGACCCAGTACTTC.